This T cell receptor beta chain was recovered during a study of cytomegalovirus exposure and HLA in healthy donors. The ends were cut back, 7 bases at V and 4 bases at J, with 15 bases in the middle. CDR1 is SNHLY, CDR2 FYNNEI, per germline. This CDR3 has 14 amino acids. Turning to this clone: Its specificity is not known.

Overall study results and limits: V- and J-gene trimming in TCR beta was tied to a missense DCLRE1C variant by an analysis performed later.

The PCR used 60 Vbeta and 13 Jbeta primers. Generated by immunoSEQ multiplex PCR, the TCRdb table keeps only in-frame clones and is missing some. The table has nearly 200,000 clones, 80% to 90% seen once; the top ten hold 1% to 1.5%. This chain joins TRBV2 and TRBJ2-3; tentative D call: TRBD1 (6 bases). The sequenced sample consisted of PBMCs. The TCR originated in a man aged 30-40 years in good health and CMV-seronegative. This CDR3 is CASISGVAADTQYF. The CDR3 bases are TGTGCCAGCATTTCAGGGGTGGCGGCAGATACGCAGTATTTT.